Reported below is one T cell receptor (beta chain). Here immunoSEQ multiplex PCR was the method, and the copy in TCRdb shows in-frame clones only, minus some. The sample has about 86,000 clones, around 90% seen once; the top ten hold under 10%. The source of the sample is a study of control samples from healthy donors and cancer patients. Per germline, CDR1 LGHDT and CDR2 YNNKEL (reference sequence). There are 16 residues in the CDR3. The trim removed 3 bases at V and 5 bases at J, leaving 9 bases unmatched. The chain uses TRBV3-1 (or the pseudogene TRBV3-2) and TRBJ2-5; 10 nucleotides match TRBD2. The material sequenced was PBMCs. This clonotype was sampled from a woman in her 50s with colorectal cancer. The CDR3 region is CASSHALAGAWETQYF. CDR3 bases: TGTGCCAGCAGCCATGCTCTAGCGGGGGCGTGGGAGACCCAGTACTTC.